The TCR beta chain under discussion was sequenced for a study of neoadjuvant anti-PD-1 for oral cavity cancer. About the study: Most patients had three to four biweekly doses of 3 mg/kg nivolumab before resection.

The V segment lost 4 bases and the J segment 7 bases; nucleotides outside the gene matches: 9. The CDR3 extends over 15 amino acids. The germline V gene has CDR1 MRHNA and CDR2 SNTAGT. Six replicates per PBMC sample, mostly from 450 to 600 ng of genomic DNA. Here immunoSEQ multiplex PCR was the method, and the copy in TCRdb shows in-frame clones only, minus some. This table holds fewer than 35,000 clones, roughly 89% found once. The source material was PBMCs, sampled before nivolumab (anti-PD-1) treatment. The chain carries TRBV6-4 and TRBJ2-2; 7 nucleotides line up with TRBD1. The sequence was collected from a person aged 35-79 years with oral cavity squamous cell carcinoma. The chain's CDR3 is CASSAETGIGGELFF. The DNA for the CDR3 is TGTGCCAGCAGTGCCGAGACAGGGATTGGCGGGGAGCTGTTTTTT.